This TCR beta chain originates from a study of post-analysis software for immune sequencing data (dated by TCRdb to between 2014 and 2017). Concerning the study at large: The recorded disease courses included relapsing-remitting, secondary progressive and progressive-relapsing multiple sclerosis, and some patients had no subtype annotation. The patient repertoires were set against ten to eleven previously published healthy control repertoires from donors whose ages ranged from roughly 6 to 27 years. A subset of samples was prepared in parallel using single-end sample barcoding, then pooled and co-amplified after Illumina adapter ligation.

To demonstrate the VDJtools post-analysis software, the study profiled TCR beta repertoires from the peripheral blood of about a dozen young patients with multiple sclerosis. The multiple sclerosis patients were children and adolescents ranging in age from roughly 6 to 15 years. For CDR1 and CDR2, the germline V gene (reference sequence) lists DFQATT and SNEGSKA. There are 14 amino acids in the CDR3, from cysteine to phenylalanine inclusive. The read is trimmed to its CDR3 DNA, 42 bases read in frame from base 1. Receptors were amplified or captured by PCR. Sequencing instrument: Illumina HiSeq 2500. To reduce PCR and sequencing biases, unique molecular identifiers were incorporated into the TCR beta cDNA libraries. Per 1 to 10 million input T cells, approximately 500,000 cDNA molecules were obtained, such that each molecule approximated one T cell. The same protocol used for the earlier healthy control dataset was applied to prepare and sequence the patient libraries. Within a given batch, samples were prepared together, multiplexed and sequenced on the same HiSeq lane. The authors' analysis ran thus. MIGEC handled the raw barcoded reads, throwing out single-read molecular identifier groups before consensus assembly and CDR3 extraction. VDJtools was used for post-analysis of the clonotype tables, and diversity was normalized by down-sampling every dataset to the size of the smallest sample. To correct batch-related cross-sample contamination, repertoire overlap clustering matched CDR3 amino acid sequences but not nucleotide sequences. Clones were called with MiXCR by TCRdb after fastp trimmed the public reads at Q25, and only in-frame beta chains were retained. Every CDR3 protein is listed once, alongside the most common genes and DNA of its rows. For this entry, the V and J calls and clone size follow TCRdb and not the study's own pipeline. Counted in this sample were about 430,000 distinct CDR3 sequences; 30% to 45% of them appeared once. The ten largest clones capture roughly 8.2% of the sample.

A remark on this clonotype: It has no known antigen specificity. One end of the junction varies from germline; a read error may be responsible.

What the work shows at the level of the full study, not this receptor alone: Direct clustering with F measure showed strong co-clustering of samples prepared in the same batch, prompting a batch-effect correction. The control group was slightly older than the multiple sclerosis patient group. Significantly higher frequencies in patients than in controls were found for roughly 5 TRBV segments, including TRBV5-6, TRBV5-1 and TRBV20-1. Multiple sclerosis patients had significantly lower normalized Chao1 diversity than controls, a result that suggests substantial peripheral T-cell clonal expansion.

The TCR was taken from a girl aged 2 to 9 with multiple sclerosis. Recombination connected TRBV20-1 to TRBJ1-1; a confident D gene designation cannot be given. The sample taken for sequencing was blood. The nucleotide sequence reads as follows: TGCAGTGTTTTGGACGGCTTGATGAACGCTGAAGCTTTCTTT. Translation gives CSVLDGLMNAEAFF.